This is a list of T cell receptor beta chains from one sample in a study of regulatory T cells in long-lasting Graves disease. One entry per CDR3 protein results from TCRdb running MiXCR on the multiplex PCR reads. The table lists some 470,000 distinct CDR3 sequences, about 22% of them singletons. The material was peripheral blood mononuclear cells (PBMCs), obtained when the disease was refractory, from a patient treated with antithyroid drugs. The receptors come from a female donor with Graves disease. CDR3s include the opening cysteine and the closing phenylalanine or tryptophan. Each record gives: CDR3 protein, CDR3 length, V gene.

CDR3aa: CASSYRGQGRGDNQPQHF
len: 18
v_gene: TRBV6-5

CDR3aa: CASLRSGNTGELFF
len: 14
v_gene: TRBV28

CDR3aa: CASSYQGLALGYEQYF
len: 16
v_gene: TRBV28

CDR3aa: CASRIVGATEAFF
len: 13
v_gene: TRBV19

CDR3aa: CASSSDTPRPPLHF
len: 14
v_gene: TRBV28

CDR3aa: CASSLTLGQEGLEAFF
len: 16
v_gene: TRBV5-1

CDR3aa: CASSRLGTNTEAFF
len: 14
v_gene: TRBV4-1

CDR3aa: CASSGEDEQFF
len: 11
v_gene: TRBV19

CDR3aa: CATSDLLLFLTSGDQETQYF
len: 20
v_gene: TRBV24-1

CDR3aa: CAWSSKTGIHYEQYF
len: 15
v_gene: TRBV30

CDR3aa: CSVGGLDAGELFF
len: 13
v_gene: TRBV29-1

CDR3aa: CSVDRGTSTDTQYF
len: 14
v_gene: TRBV29-1

CDR3aa: CSARDPLRQPGETQYF
len: 16
v_gene: TRBV20-1

CDR3aa: CASSLPRTRGMTYEQYF
len: 17
v_gene: TRBV7-9

CDR3aa: CSAAGGQRFSYEQYF
len: 15
v_gene: TRBV20-1

CDR3aa: CSVRGASGRWETQYF
len: 15
v_gene: TRBV29-1

CDR3aa: CASSRGVTNTGELFF
len: 15
v_gene: TRBV11-2

CDR3aa: CASSPQGARTEAFF
len: 14
v_gene: TRBV18

CDR3aa: CASSFRRGGRGTGELFF
len: 17
v_gene: TRBV28

CDR3aa: CASSSGTSGTHLAKNIQYF
len: 19
v_gene: TRBV7-2

CDR3aa: CSVELTSGGPYEQYF
len: 15
v_gene: TRBV29-1

CDR3aa: CASSGSEPNTGELFF
len: 15
v_gene: TRBV9

CDR3aa: CSAPGQTSYEQYF
len: 13
v_gene: TRBV20-1

CDR3aa: CASSLSLGGGEAFF
len: 14
v_gene: TRBV12-3/TRBV12-4

CDR3aa: CASSLAGTGVYEQYF
len: 15
v_gene: TRBV11-1

CDR3aa: CASSPESFRGQPQHF
len: 15
v_gene: TRBV28